This T cell receptor beta chain originates from a study of cytomegalovirus exposure and HLA in healthy donors. Generated by immunoSEQ multiplex PCR, the TCRdb table keeps only in-frame clones and is missing some. The data hold 130,000 to 150,000 clones, with about 91% observed a single time. Turning to this clone: The target antigen is unknown.

Study-level results: Associated with cytomegalovirus, according to the listing, were around 160 TCR beta chains. While the bulk of TCR sequences proved rare, some public TCRs turned up in many donors.

The CDR3 is 13 amino acids. V lost 1 base and J lost 10, with 14 bases in between. Germline CDR1 is SGHRS and CDR2 is YFSETQ. The chain uses TRBV5-1 and TRBJ1-1; possible D gene TRBD1, 5 bases. The sequence was obtained from a woman younger than 30 in good health and CMV-seropositive. Sequencing used PBMCs. The CDR3 loop reads CASSLNGDGRAFF. The CDR3 nucleotides read TGCGCCAGCAGCTTGAACGGGGACGGGAGAGCTTTCTTT.